Following are 19 T cell receptor beta chains from one sample sequenced in a study of response to subunit inactivated influenza vaccine. Via MiXCR, TCRdb re-called the RT-PCR reads, giving one row per CDR3 protein. The table has 530,000 or so distinct CDR3 sequences, around 15% seen once; the top ten hold approximately 10%. Sample: PBMCs from blood, taken approximately 13 days after vaccination. The receptor source for this set is a man in his fifties who received an inactivated influenza vaccine.

The sample holds many counts of this clonotype. The chain couples TRBV7-8 to TRBJ2-3; 9 nucleotides agree with TRBD2. J lost 3 bases, V lost 1 base, and 5 bases had no gene match. The CDR3 covers 16 residues. CDR1 is SGHVS, CDR2 FQNEAQ, per germline. The CDR3 protein is CASSLGGGARTDTQYF. CDR3 DNA: TGTGCCAGCAGCTTAGGCGGGGGGGCCCGGACAGATACGCAGTATTTT. Supplemented by reference TRBV7-8 and TRBJ2-3, the full variable domain reads GAGVSQSPRYKVAKRGQDVALRCDPISGHVSLFWYQQALGQGPEFLTYFQNEAQLDKSGLPSDRFFAERPEGSVSTLKIQRTQQEDSAVYLCASSLGGGARTDTQYFGPGTRLTVL.

CDR3 nucleotide sequence: TGTGCCAGCAGCCGCTCGGGGGACAGACTTACCGGGGAGCTGTTTTTT. It codes for CASSRSGDRLTGELFF. The chain carries TRBV7-3 and TRBJ2-2; TRBD1 is a possible D gene (7 bases). Per the germline V gene, CDR1 is SGHTA and CDR2 is FQGTGA. This CDR3 has 16 amino acids. Trimming left V 5 bases short and J 5 bases short, with 18 bases between.

This clonotype was picked up one time. The chain has TRBV4-3 and TRBJ2-1; TRBD2 agrees at 11 bases. The CDR3 consists of 16 residues. The junction had 3 bases not matched to a gene; V was cut back by 3 bases and J by 2 bases. Germline lookup yields CDR1 LGHNA and CDR2 YSLEER. The chain's CDR3 is CASSQEGLAAYNEQFF. The CDR3 DNA reads TGCGCCAGCAGCCAGGAGGGACTAGCGGCCTACAATGAGCAGTTCTTC.

The sample holds a few counts of this clonotype. The rearrangement links TRBV29-1 to TRBJ2-5; 13 positions match TRBD2. The CDR3 has 15 amino acids. J lost 4 bases, V lost 6 bases, and 8 bases had no gene match. Germline-derived CDR1 and CDR2 are SQVTM and ANQGSEA. This CDR3 is CSVPGLAGLIETQYF. The CDR3 nucleotides are TGCAGCGTCCCGGGACTAGCGGGATTGATAGAGACCCAGTACTTC. The complete variable domain, with remaining parts taken from reference TRBV29-1 and TRBJ2-5, reads SAVISQKPSRDICQRGTSLTIQCQVDSQVTMMFWYRQQPGQSLTLIATANQGSEATYESGFVIDKFPISRPNLTFSTLTVSNMSPEDSSIYLCSVPGLAGLIETQYFGPGTRLLVL.

The J gene is TRBJ2-5, the V gene TRBV6-1; TRBD2 aligns across 11 bases. The junction had 7 bases not matched to a gene; V was cut back by 5 bases and J by 5 bases. Germline V lookup: CDR1 MNHNS, CDR2 SASEGT. CDR3 length equals 15 residues. DNA for the CDR3: TGTGCCAGCAGTACGATAGCGGGGGGGCGGGAGACCCAGTACTTC. This codes for CASSTIAGGRETQYF.

This clonotype came up many times. V is TRBV12-3 or TRBV12-4 and J is TRBJ1-1; D remains unclear. Trimming took off 3 bases at V and 6 bases at J, with 11 bases between the two ends. The CDR3 runs to 13 residues. The CDR3 loop is CASSFRPVAEAFF. The CDR3, as DNA: TGTGCCAGCAGTTTCCGACCAGTCGCTGAAGCTTTCTTT.

The chain combines TRBV5-5 with TRBJ2-7; TRBD2 matches at 13 bases. J gave up 4 bases and V 0 bases, and 10 bases lay outside the gene matches. The CDR3 contains 18 residues. Germline CDR1 reads SGHKS; CDR2 reads YYEKEE (reference sequence). This CDR3 is CASSLVLATSGRRYEQYF. The CDR3 DNA reads as TGTGCCAGCAGCTTGGTGCTGGCGACTAGCGGGAGGAGATACGAGCAGTACTTC. Full variable domain (remainder filled in from reference TRBV5-5 and TRBJ2-7): DAGVTQSPTHLIKTRGQQVTLRCSPISGHKSVSWYQQVLGQGPQFIFQYYEKEERGRGNFPDRFSARQFPNYSSELNVNALLLGDSALYLCASSLVLATSGRRYEQYFGPGTRLTVT.

V gene TRBV20-1 combines with J gene TRBJ2-7; TRBD2 matches 8 bases. J was trimmed by 2 bases and V by 4 bases; bases with no gene match: 10. The CDR3 contains 15 residues. Germline lookup yields CDR1 DFQATT and CDR2 SNEGSKA (reference sequence). CDR3 loop: CSAKTGGHPPYEQYF. The CDR3 region has the DNA TGCAGTGCTAAAACGGGGGGGCATCCACCCTACGAGCAGTACTTC.

This clonotype was seen a handful of times. The V call is TRBV4-3, the J call TRBJ1-3; unclear D gene. V lost 1 base and J 2 bases, leaving 15 bases between the germline ends. The CDR3 loop spans 17 amino acids. In germline, CDR1 is LGHNA, CDR2 YSLEER. The CDR3 coding sequence is TGCGCCAGCAGCCAAGGGGGTGGGGTTGGCACTGGAAACACCATATATTTT. This translates into CASSQGGGVGTGNTIYF.

The rearrangement joins TRBV11-2 to TRBJ2-3; D not resolved. There are 13 residues in the CDR3. With 5 bases removed from V and 5 bases from J, the gap between germline ends came to 11 bases. Germline lookup yields CDR1 SGHAT and CDR2 FQNNGV. The CDR3 coding sequence is TGTGCCAGCAGCCCCTCCCTCAAAGATACGCAGTATTTT. It codes for CASSPSLKDTQYF.

This clonotype was seen only a few times. CDR3 in DNA: TGTGCCAGCAGCTTATTCGTGCTAGCGGGAGGGCCGGATGGGGAGCTGTTTTTT. It is translated as CASSLFVLAGGPDGELFF. This rearrangement joins TRBV7-6 to TRBJ2-2, with 12 bases fitting TRBD2. The germline CDR1 and CDR2 sequences are SGHVS and FNYEAQ. Trimming cost V 2 bases and J 8 bases; bases outside gene matches: 12. The CDR3 is 18 amino acids.

This clonotype was seen only a few times. The J gene is TRBJ2-5, the V gene TRBV6-2 or TRBV6-3; D is possibly TRBD2 (5 bases). Trimming stripped 3 bases from V and 9 bases from J, with 17 bases between. The CDR3 runs 14 residues. Germline CDR1 and CDR2: MNHEY and SVGEGT. The CDR3 here is CASSYSGIQGAQYF. The CDR3 nucleotides are TGTGCCAGCAGTTATTCCGGGATCCAAGGAGCCCAGTACTTC.

The V call is TRBV28, the J call TRBJ1-1; 9 nucleotides match TRBD1. The CDR3 runs to 16 residues. Germline V gene sequence: CDR1 MDHEN, CDR2 SYDVKM. The trim removed 1 base at V and 0 bases at J, leaving 3 bases unmatched. The chain's CDR3 is CASSLLGTGMNTEAFF. The CDR3 DNA follows: TGTGCCAGCAGTTTATTGGGGACAGGGATGAACACTGAAGCTTTCTTT.

This clonotype came up many times. This rearrangement joins TRBV24-1 to TRBJ2-3; D gene unclear. CDR1 is KGHDR, CDR2 SFDVKD, per germline. This CDR3 contains 14 residues. With 2 bases removed from V and 1 base from J, the gap between germline ends came to 6 bases. The CDR3 loop reads CATSDSDGTDTQYF. CDR3 nucleotides: TGTGCCACCAGTGATTCCGACGGCACAGATACGCAGTATTTT.

This chain uses TRBV7-9 with TRBJ2-2, with a weak D call TRBD2 (6 bases). This CDR3 is built from 15 residues. V lost 1 base and J lost 7, with 13 bases in between. The germline gives CDR1 SEHNR, CDR2 FQNEAQ (reference sequence). The CDR3 sequence is CASSLGAGTGGELFF. CDR3 nucleotides: TGTGCCAGCAGCTTAGGAGCCGGGACTGGCGGGGAGCTGTTTTTT.

The chain links TRBV12-3 or TRBV12-4 to TRBJ2-2; weak D call: TRBD2 (5 bases). This CDR3 comprises 15 residues. V shed 7 bases and J shed 1 base, with 13 bases lying between them. DNA for the CDR3: TGTGCCAGCATCCATTCTAGCCAGAACACCGGGGAGCTGTTTTTT. Its translation: CASIHSSQNTGELFF.

This clonotype was seen only a few times. The rearrangement uses TRBV4-2 and TRBJ2-7; TRBD1 matches 10 bases. Looked up from germline, CDR1 is LGHNA and CDR2 is YNFKEQ. The CDR3 is made up of 15 amino acids. With 0 bases clipped from V and 5 bases from J, the junction kept 4 bases outside the gene matches. CDR3: CASSQEGDRGDEQYF. The CDR3 DNA reads as TGTGCCAGCAGCCAAGAGGGGGACAGGGGAGACGAGCAGTACTTC.

The chain uses TRBV12-3 or TRBV12-4 and TRBJ1-1; D is uncertain. Between the trimmed V and J ends, which lost 3 bases and 8 bases, there was a span of 10 bases. The CDR3 has 12 amino acids. CDR3 sequence reads: CASSFPPQEAFF. CDR3 in DNA: TGTGCCAGCAGTTTCCCCCCTCAGGAAGCTTTCTTT.

The J gene is TRBJ2-6, the V gene TRBV18, with D perhaps being TRBD1 or TRBD2 (5 bases each). Germline assignment: CDR1 KGHSH and CDR2 LQKENI. This CDR3 has 16 residues. V lost 3 bases and J 2 bases, leaving 11 bases between the germline ends. The CDR3 loop reads CASSPGLGAGANVLTF. Written as DNA, the CDR3 is TGTGCCAGCTCACCGGGTTTGGGGGCTGGGGCCAACGTCCTGACTTTC.